This TCR beta chain comes out of a study of T-cell reconstitution after alpha-beta-depleted transplantation in children. Unique molecular identifiers tagged the TCRbeta library. TCRdb processed the PCR reads anew with MiXCR; each CDR3 protein has one entry. The data contain about 410,000 distinct CDR3 sequences, about 20% of them singletons. Between the trimmed V and J ends, which lost 0 bases and 2 bases, there was a span of 12 bases. Germline lookup yields CDR1 MGHDK and CDR2 SYGVNS. The CDR3 runs 16 residues. This TCR derives from a human donor who donated a stem cell graft to a child with acute myeloid leukemia. The J gene is TRBJ2-3, the V gene TRBV25-1, with a weak D call TRBD2 (6 bases). The sample in question was PBMCs from the stem cell graft donor, obtained from the stem cell graft. The CDR3, as DNA: TGTGCCAGCAGTGAATATACGGGAGAGCACACAGATACGCAGTATTTT. Protein product: CASSEYTGEHTDTQYF.